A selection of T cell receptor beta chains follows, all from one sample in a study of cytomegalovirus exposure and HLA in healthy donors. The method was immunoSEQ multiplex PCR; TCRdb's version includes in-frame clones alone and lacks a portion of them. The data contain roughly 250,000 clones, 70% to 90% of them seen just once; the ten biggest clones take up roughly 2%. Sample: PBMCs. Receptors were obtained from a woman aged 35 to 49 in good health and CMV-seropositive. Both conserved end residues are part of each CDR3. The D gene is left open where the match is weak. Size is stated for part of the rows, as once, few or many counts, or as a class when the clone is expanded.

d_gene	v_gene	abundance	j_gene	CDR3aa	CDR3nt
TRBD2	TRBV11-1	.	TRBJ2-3	CASSPLAGTDTQYF	TGTGCCAGCAGCCCACTAGCGGGCACAGATACGCAGTATTTT
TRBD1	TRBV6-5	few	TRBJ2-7	CASSTNRGEQYF	TGTGCCAGCAGTACTAACAGGGGTGAGCAGTACTTC
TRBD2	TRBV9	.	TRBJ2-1	CASSVGGGSNEQFF	TGTGCCAGCAGCGTAGGGGGCGGGAGCAATGAGCAGTTCTTC
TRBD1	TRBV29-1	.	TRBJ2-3	CSVGQGASWTDTQYF	TGCAGCGTTGGACAGGGGGCATCGTGGACAGATACGCAGTATTTT
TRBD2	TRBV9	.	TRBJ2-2	CASSFREAPSGELFF	TGTGCCAGCAGCTTCCGGGAGGCCCCGTCCGGGGAGCTGTTTTTT
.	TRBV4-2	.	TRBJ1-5	CASSQEGQRNQPQHF	TGTGCCAGCAGCCAAGAGGGCCAACGCAATCAGCCCCAGCATTTT
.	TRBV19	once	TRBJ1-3	CASSIFRQSSGNTIYF	TGTGCCAGTAGTATTTTTCGACAGAGCTCTGGAAACACCATATATTTT
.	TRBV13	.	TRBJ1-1	CAGGARPDAEAFF	TGTGCCGGAGGAGCCCGCCCCGACGCTGAAGCTTTCTTT
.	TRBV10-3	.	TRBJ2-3	CAITSETGTQAPDTQYF	TGTGCCATCACCTCTGAAACAGGGACGCAAGCCCCAGATACGCAGTATTTT
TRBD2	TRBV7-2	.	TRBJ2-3	CASSLGGGVSDTQYF	TGTGCCAGCAGCTTAGGTGGGGGGGTCTCAGATACGCAGTATTTT
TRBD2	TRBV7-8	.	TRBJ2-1	CASSFRLAGLYNEQFF	TGTGCCAGCAGCTTCCGACTAGCGGGACTTTACAATGAGCAGTTCTTC
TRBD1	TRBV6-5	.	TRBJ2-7	CASSRDRSRHEQYF	TGTGCCAGCAGCCGGGACAGGTCACGGCACGAGCAGTACTTC
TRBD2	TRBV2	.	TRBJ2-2	CASRPTSGSAGELFF	TGTGCCAGCAGACCGACTAGCGGGAGTGCCGGGGAGCTGTTTTTT
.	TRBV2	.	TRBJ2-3	CASSVRERADTQYF	TGTGCCAGCAGTGTCCGGGAGAGGGCCGATACGCAGTATTTT
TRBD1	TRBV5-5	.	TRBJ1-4	CASSLEDRGGEKLFF	TGTGCCAGCAGCCTAGAGGACAGGGGAGGTGAAAAACTGTTTTTT
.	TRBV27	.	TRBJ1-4	CASSDRTLATNEKLFF	TGTGCCAGCAGTGATCGGACACTCGCAACTAATGAAAAACTGTTTTTT
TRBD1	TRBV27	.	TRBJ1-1	CASSLWGQGTEAFF	TGTGCCAGCAGTTTATGGGGACAGGGTACTGAAGCTTTCTTT
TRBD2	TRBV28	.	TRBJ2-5	CASSEGDGRETQYF	TGTGCCAGCAGTGAGGGAGACGGGAGGGAGACCCAGTACTTC
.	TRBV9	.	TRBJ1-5	CASSVGPDFNQPQHF	TGTGCCAGCAGCGTCGGCCCCGACTTCAATCAGCCCCAGCATTTT
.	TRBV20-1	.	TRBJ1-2	CRPRGGYGYTF	TGCAGACCCCGGGGGGGTTATGGCTACACCTTC
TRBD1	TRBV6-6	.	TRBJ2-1	CASQGARDEQFF	TGTGCCAGTCAGGGGGCGCGAGATGAGCAGTTCTTC
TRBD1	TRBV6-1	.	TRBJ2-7	CASRGGQGIYEQYF	TGTGCCAGCAGGGGGGGACAGGGTATTTACGAGCAGTACTTC
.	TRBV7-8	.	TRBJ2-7	CASSLVGRDSYEQYF	TGTGCCAGCAGCTTAGTGGGCAGAGACTCCTACGAGCAGTACTTC
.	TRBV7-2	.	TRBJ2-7	CASSLQDVQYF	TGTGCCAGCAGCCTCCAGGATGTGCAGTACTTC
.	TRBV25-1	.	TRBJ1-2	CASSEGIQDTNYGYTF	TGTGCCAGCAGTGAAGGGATACAGGACACTAACTATGGCTACACCTTC
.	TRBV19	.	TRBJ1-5	CASSRLTSGEPQHF	TGTGCCAGTAGTAGACTCACCTCAGGGGAGCCCCAGCATTTT
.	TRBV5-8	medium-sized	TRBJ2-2	CASSLGTKNTGELFF	TGTGCCAGCAGCTTGGGGACTAAGAACACCGGGGAGCTGTTTTTT
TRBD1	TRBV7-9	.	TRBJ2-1	CASGPMGTGGSNEQFF	TGTGCCTCCGGTCCCATGGGGACAGGGGGATCGAATGAGCAGTTCTTC
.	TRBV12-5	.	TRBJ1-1	CASGLPPGDPPPGAEAFF	TGTGCTAGTGGTTTGCCTCCCGGCGACCCACCCCCGGGGGCTGAAGCTTTCTTT
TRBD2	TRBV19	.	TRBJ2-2	CASKVVQAGNTGELFF	TGTGCCAGTAAAGTTGTCCAAGCGGGAAACACCGGGGAGCTGTTTTTT
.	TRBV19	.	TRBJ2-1	CASSIEGLGNNEQFF	TGTGCCAGTAGTATCGAGGGCCTGGGGAACAATGAGCAGTTCTTC
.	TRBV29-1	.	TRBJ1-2	CSGGDGYYGYTF	TGCAGCGGCGGGGACGGATACTATGGCTACACCTTC
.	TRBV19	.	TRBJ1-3	CASSDRISGNTIYF	TGTGCCAGTAGTGACAGGATCTCTGGAAACACCATATATTTT
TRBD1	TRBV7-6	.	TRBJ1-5	CASSLGGTGHQPQHF	TGTGCCAGCAGCTTAGGGGGGACAGGACATCAGCCCCAGCATTTT
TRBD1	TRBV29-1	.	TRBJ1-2	CSVRAGQSDYGYTF	TGCAGCGTCCGCGCGGGACAGTCAGACTATGGCTACACCTTC
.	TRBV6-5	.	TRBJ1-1	CASSSPGWNTEAFF	TGTGCCAGCAGTTCCCCGGGTTGGAACACTGAAGCTTTCTTT
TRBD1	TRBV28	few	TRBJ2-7	CASSGGQGMRYEQYF	TGTGCCAGCAGCGGTGGACAGGGAATGAGGTACGAGCAGTACTTC
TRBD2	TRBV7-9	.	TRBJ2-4	CASSLVASGRDIQYF	TGTGCCAGCAGCTTAGTGGCTAGCGGGAGGGACATTCAGTACTTC
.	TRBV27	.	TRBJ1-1	CASSNGDLNTEAFF	TGTGCCAGCAGTAACGGGGATTTGAACACTGAAGCTTTCTTT
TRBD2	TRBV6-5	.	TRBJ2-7	CASSYSSGRYEQYF	TGTGCCAGCAGTTACTCGTCCGGGAGGTACGAGCAGTACTTC
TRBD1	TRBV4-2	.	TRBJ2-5	CASRGTGEDETQYF	TGTGCCAGCAGAGGGACAGGGGAGGACGAGACCCAGTACTTC
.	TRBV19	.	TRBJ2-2	CASSIDRLGGELFF	TGTGCCAGTAGTATAGACAGGCTGGGCGGGGAGCTGTTTTTT
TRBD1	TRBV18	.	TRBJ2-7	CASSRDRDEQYF	TGTGCCAGCTCACGCGACAGGGACGAGCAGTACTTC
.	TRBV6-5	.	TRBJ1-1	CATTRNTEAFF	TGTGCCACCACCAGGAACACTGAAGCTTTCTTT
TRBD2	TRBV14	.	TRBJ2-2	CATPGGGRVLFF	TGTGCCACCCCGGGAGGCGGGAGGGTACTGTTTTTT
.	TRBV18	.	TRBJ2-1	CASSNSGRDKNEQFF	TGTGCCAGCTCAAACTCTGGGCGGGATAAGAATGAGCAGTTCTTC
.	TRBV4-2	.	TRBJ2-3	CASSPTGYLRDTQYF	TGTGCCAGCAGCCCCACCGGGTACTTAAGGGATACGCAGTATTTT
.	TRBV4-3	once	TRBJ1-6	CASSQEVRGSNNSPLHF	TGCGCCAGCAGCCAAGAGGTTCGGGGGAGTAATAATTCACCCCTCCACTTT
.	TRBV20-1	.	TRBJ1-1	CSGVRGTEAFF	TGCAGTGGTGTAAGGGGCACTGAAGCTTTCTTT
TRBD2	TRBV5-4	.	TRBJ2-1	CASSLARTSGSRAASQFF	TGTGCCAGCAGCTTGGCAAGGACTAGCGGGAGTAGGGCGGCTTCGCAGTTCTTC